The 12 T cell receptor beta chains below all came from one sample that was sequenced in a study of regulatory T cells in long-lasting Graves disease. Time point described: persistent/refractory GD, antithyroid drugs over 5 years with positive TRAb. Extracted RNA from PBMCs served as the source of the TCR library. Libraries of TCR beta came from iRepertoire HTBI primers plus Arm-PCR of CDR3 regions. TCRdb re-derived calls from the multiplex PCR reads in MiXCR, one entry per CDR3 protein. The sample contains a few hundred thousand distinct CDR3 sequences, approximately 25% of which appear only once. The starting material was peripheral blood mononuclear cells (PBMCs), obtained when the disease was refractory, from a patient treated with antithyroid drugs. Receptors were obtained from a woman in her thirties or forties with Graves disease.

This clonotype was seen repeatedly, ten times or more. This chain uses TRBV12-3 or TRBV12-4 with TRBJ2-6, with 7 bases identical to TRBD1. The CDR3 contains 15 residues. V trimming: 6 bases; J trimming: 4 bases; junction bases outside the gene matches: 6. The CDR3 protein is CASRATGVGANVLTF. CDR3 in DNA: TGTGCCAGCAGAGCTACAGGGGTAGGGGCCAACGTCCTGACTTTC.

Concerning this clonotype itself: A much larger clone differs by one base, so this may be a read error. The rearrangement uses TRBV11-2 and TRBJ2-7; maybe TRBD2 (5 bases). Germline CDR1 SGHAT, CDR2 FQNNGV. The CDR3 runs to 14 residues. CDR3 amino acids: CASSLGRTGDERYF. Written as DNA, the CDR3 is TGTGCCAGCAGCTTAGGGCGGACTGGCGACGAGCGGTACTTC. The full variable domain, its missing parts supplied by reference TRBV11-2 and TRBJ2-7, is EAGVAQSPRYKIIEKRQSVAFWCNPISGHATLYWYQQILGQGPKLLIQFQNNGVVDDSQLPKDRFSAERLKGVDSTLKIQPAKLEDSAVYLCASSLGRTGDERYFGPGTRLTVT.

This clonotype occurred a few times. The V gene is TRBV27, the J gene TRBJ1-2; 10 nucleotides align to TRBD1. CDR1 is MNHEY, CDR2 SMNVEV, per germline (reference sequence). Trimming cost V 4 bases and J 6 bases; bases outside gene matches: 5. CDR3 length equals 14 residues. DNA of the CDR3: TGTGCCAGCAGTTCACCGACAGGGGGCCATGGCTACACCTTC. Translating gives CASSSPTGGHGYTF.

In its sample, this clonotype was seen many times. The rearrangement joins TRBV2 to TRBJ2-7; perhaps TRBD2 as D (5 bases). Germline V gene lookup returns CDR1 SNHLY and CDR2 FYNNEI. The CDR3 consists of 12 residues. V was trimmed by 8 bases and J by 6 bases, leaving 14 bases between them. The CDR3 reads CASSPGRVEQYF. In DNA form, the CDR3 reads TGTGCCAGCTCCCCCGGGCGGGTCGAGCAGTACTTC.

This chain connects TRBV30 to TRBJ2-6; no clear D gene. This CDR3 comprises 12 residues. Germline-derived CDR1 and CDR2 are GTSNPN and SVGIG (reference sequence). The V gene lost 8 bases and the J gene lost 6 bases, with 11 bases spanning the gap. The CDR3 sequence: CAGGRPANVLTF. The DNA for the CDR3 is TGTGCCGGTGGACGGCCGGCCAACGTCCTGACTTTC. The whole variable domain, remainder taken from reference TRBV30 and TRBJ2-6, is SQTIHQWPATLVQPVGSPLSLECTVEGTSNPNLYWYRQAAGRGLQLLFYSVGIGQISSEVPQNLSASRPQDRQFILSSKKLLLSDSGFYLCAGGRPANVLTFGAGSRLTVL.

This clonotype was seen at least ten times. The chain combines TRBV6-1 with TRBJ1-1; D not certain. The germline V gene encodes CDR1 MNHNS and CDR2 SASEGT. The CDR3 length is 17 residues. Trimming removed 6 bases from V and 0 bases from J, with 20 bases in between. The CDR3 DNA is TGTGCCAGCAGGTCCTTAGACGGGAATCGCATGAACACTGAAGCTTTCTTT. Its protein product is CASRSLDGNRMNTEAFF.

Details on this clonotype: A far larger clone differs by one base, so this is likely a read error. The V gene is TRBV12-3 or TRBV12-4, the J gene TRBJ1-5; possibly TRBD1 for D (5 bases). V was trimmed by 5 bases and J by 1 base, leaving 12 bases between them. The CDR3 loop spans 15 amino acids. CDR3: CASSMAGQSNQPQHF. CDR3 DNA: TGTGCCAGCAGTATGGCAGGGCAGAGCAATCAGCCCCAGCATTTT.

This clonotype has only a few counts. Possible read error: a much larger clone is one base away. The V gene is TRBV28, the J gene TRBJ1-6; unclear D gene. V was trimmed by 3 bases and J by 9 bases, leaving 12 bases between them. CDR3 length: 14 residues. Per germline, CDR1 MDHEN and CDR2 SYDVKM. CDR3 region: CASSLGGDPSPLHF. The CDR3 DNA reads TGTGCCAGCAGTTTGGGTGGGGATCCTTCACCCCTCCACTTT.

This rearrangement joins TRBV7-9 to TRBJ2-2, with D uncertain. From germline, CDR1 is SEHNR and CDR2 FQNEAQ (reference sequence). This CDR3 contains 12 residues. V lost 5 bases to trimming and J lost 7 bases, with 8 bases between them. As DNA, the CDR3 is TGTGCCAGCAGCCCCAAGGGCGGGGAGCTGTTTTTT. This sequence encodes CASSPKGGELFF.

In its sample, this clonotype was seen many times. The genes are TRBV28 and TRBJ2-4, with D possibly TRBD2 on 5 matching bases. The germline V gene has CDR1 MDHEN and CDR2 SYDVKM. The CDR3 is 13 residues long. Trimming left V 4 bases short and J 7 bases short, with 11 bases between. The chain's CDR3 is CASSSPGGNIQYF. The CDR3 DNA follows: TGTGCCAGCAGTTCACCCGGCGGGAACATTCAGTACTTC.

The rearrangement joins TRBV29-1 to TRBJ2-1; the match to TRBD2 covers 11 bases. The length of the CDR3 is 14 residues. Germline trimming cut 6 bases from V and 7 bases from J; bases unmatched to any gene: 8. Germline V CDR1 and CDR2: SQVTM, ANQGSEA. CDR3 nucleotides: TGCAGCGTCGTACTAGCGGGAGTTGGAAATGAGCAGTTCTTC. It encodes CSVVLAGVGNEQFF.

This clonotype showed up just a few times. A much larger clone sits a single nucleotide away, making a read error possible. This sequence joins TRBV12-3 or TRBV12-4 and TRBJ1-4; unclear D gene. Deletions cut 4 bases from V and 3 bases from J, with 18 bases between. The length of the CDR3 is 17 residues. CDR3 sequence (DNA): TGTGCCAGCAGTTCGACCCATAACGCCGCAGCTAATGAAAAACTGTTTTTT. Residues: CASSSTHNAAANEKLFF.